The clone carrying this TCR beta chain was recorded once. Its antigen is currently unknown. Researchers ran the PCR with 60 Vbeta and 13 Jbeta primers. TCRdb keeps only in-frame clones here, not all; method: immunoSEQ multiplex PCR. The sample gives tens of thousands of clones, 82% of which show up once; 1.5% to 2% is in the top ten. The source of the sample is a study of cytomegalovirus exposure and HLA in healthy donors. Study results and limitations: When analyzed later, the rates of TCR association showed variation by HLA locus, with DRB1 the most and HLA-C the fewest.

Germline V gene data show CDR1 as SGHVS and CDR2 as FQNEAQ. The CDR3 consists of 14 residues. The V end lost 5 bases, the J end lost 7 bases, and 15 bases lay between the germline ends. V usage is TRBV7-8 and J usage is TRBJ1-5; D is perhaps TRBD1 (5 bases). The sequenced sample consisted of PBMCs. This TCR derives from a man between 18 and 29 years old in good health and CMV-seronegative. CDR3 nucleotides: TGTGCCAGCAGCACACTTCGGGGGGGACAGCCCCAGCATTTT. Amino acids: CASSTLRGGQPQHF.